A selection of T cell receptor beta chains follows, all from one sample in a study of cytomegalovirus exposure and HLA in healthy donors. Sequencing used immunoSEQ multiplex PCR; TCRdb keeps in-frame clones, though not all of them. The table includes roughly 140,000 clones, roughly 91% detected once. The sample taken for sequencing was PBMCs. All receptors come from a woman between 18 and 30 years old in good health and CMV-seropositive. CDR3s include the opening cysteine and the closing phenylalanine or tryptophan. Each record gives: J gene, D gene, V gene, clone size, CDR3 DNA, CDR3 protein. A D gene is named only where the DNA matches it firmly. Expanded clones are given a class, and other clones once, few, many or no size at all.

J gene: TRBJ2-7; D gene: TRBD1; V gene: TRBV6-1; clone size: NA; CDR3 DNA: TGTGCCACCCGAGACAGGGTCTCCGAGCAGTACTTC; CDR3 protein: CATRDRVSEQYF
J gene: TRBJ2-7; D gene: NA; V gene: TRBV28; clone size: NA; CDR3 DNA: TGTGCCAGCAGTCTCTGGACAAATAACTACGAGCAGTACTTC; CDR3 protein: CASSLWTNNYEQYF
J gene: TRBJ2-1; D gene: TRBD2; V gene: TRBV2; clone size: NA; CDR3 DNA: TGTGCCAGCAGCGGACCGGGACTAGCGGGAGTGTCTGGCCACAATGAGCAGTTCTTC; CDR3 protein: CASSGPGLAGVSGHNEQFF
J gene: TRBJ2-1; D gene: NA; V gene: TRBV29-1; clone size: NA; CDR3 DNA: TGCAGCGTTGAAGAAGTGGGCTACGGGCAGTTCTTC; CDR3 protein: CSVEEVGYGQFF
J gene: TRBJ2-7; D gene: TRBD2; V gene: TRBV5-6; clone size: NA; CDR3 DNA: TGTGCCAGCAGCCTACTAGCGGGAGCCGTCCTCCTCGAGCAGTACTTC; CDR3 protein: CASSLLAGAVLLEQYF
J gene: TRBJ2-1; D gene: TRBD2; V gene: TRBV5-1; clone size: NA; CDR3 DNA: TGCGCCAGCAGCCCGGGACTAGCGGGAGGAGGTGATGAGCAGTTCTTC; CDR3 protein: CASSPGLAGGGDEQFF
J gene: TRBJ2-3; D gene: TRBD2; V gene: TRBV2; clone size: NA; CDR3 DNA: TGTGCCAGCAGCGGGACTAGCGGAGGCACAGATACGCAGTATTTT; CDR3 protein: CASSGTSGGTDTQYF
J gene: TRBJ2-5; D gene: NA; V gene: TRBV11-3; clone size: NA; CDR3 DNA: TGTGCCAGCACCCCAACCCCGACTGCCATGTACCAAGAGACCCAGTACTTC; CDR3 protein: CASTPTPTAMYQETQYF
J gene: TRBJ2-7; D gene: TRBD1; V gene: TRBV9; clone size: NA; CDR3 DNA: TGTGCCAGCAGCGCCTCGGGACAGGGACTACACGACGAGCAGTACTTC; CDR3 protein: CASSASGQGLHDEQYF
J gene: TRBJ2-3; D gene: NA; V gene: TRBV21-1; clone size: NA; CDR3 DNA: TGTGCCAGCAGCAAACGACAGGGAAAAGATACGCAGTATTTT; CDR3 protein: CASSKRQGKDTQYF
J gene: TRBJ2-5; D gene: NA; V gene: TRBV6-5; clone size: NA; CDR3 DNA: TGTGCCAGCAGTTCAAGCGGGTTTCAAGAGACCCAGTACTTC; CDR3 protein: CASSSSGFQETQYF
J gene: TRBJ2-7; D gene: NA; V gene: TRBV11-2; clone size: NA; CDR3 DNA: TGTGCCAGCAGCTTACGGTACGAGCAGTACTTC; CDR3 protein: CASSLRYEQYF
J gene: TRBJ2-7; D gene: TRBD2; V gene: TRBV6-1; clone size: NA; CDR3 DNA: TGTGCCAGCAGTGAATGGACTAGCGGGAGCGGGCAGTACTTC; CDR3 protein: CASSEWTSGSGQYF
J gene: TRBJ2-5; D gene: NA; V gene: TRBV27; clone size: once; CDR3 DNA: TGTGCCAGCAGTCCTCTTAATAAAGAGACCCAGTACTTC; CDR3 protein: CASSPLNKETQYF
J gene: TRBJ2-1; D gene: TRBD2; V gene: TRBV7-2; clone size: NA; CDR3 DNA: TGTGCCAGCAGCTTAGCCGTGGGTAGCGGGGTATACAATGAGCAGTTCTTC; CDR3 protein: CASSLAVGSGVYNEQFF
J gene: TRBJ1-1; D gene: TRBD1; V gene: TRBV6-1; clone size: NA; CDR3 DNA: TGTGCCAGCAGGGGGGACAGGGATGAAGCTTTCTTT; CDR3 protein: CASRGDRDEAFF
J gene: TRBJ1-2; D gene: NA; V gene: TRBV28; clone size: NA; CDR3 DNA: TGTGCCAGCAGTTTATTCAGGTCCTCTAACTATGGCTACACCTTC; CDR3 protein: CASSLFRSSNYGYTF
J gene: TRBJ2-5; D gene: TRBD2; V gene: TRBV6-6; clone size: NA; CDR3 DNA: TGTGCCAGCAGTTATCCGAGCGGGAGAGAGACCCAGTACTTC; CDR3 protein: CASSYPSGRETQYF
J gene: TRBJ1-1; D gene: NA; V gene: TRBV7-9; clone size: once; CDR3 DNA: TGTGCCAGCAGCTTAGACCCCGGGGGGGCGGCCACTGAAGCTTTCTTT; CDR3 protein: CASSLDPGGAATEAFF
J gene: TRBJ2-7; D gene: NA; V gene: TRBV19; clone size: NA; CDR3 DNA: TGTGCCAGTAGTATAGATCCGACGACTAGACACGAGCAGTACTTC; CDR3 protein: CASSIDPTTRHEQYF
J gene: TRBJ1-1; D gene: NA; V gene: TRBV5-1; clone size: NA; CDR3 DNA: TGCGCCAGCAGCCCCTCTCCCCCTAACACTGAAGCTTTCTTT; CDR3 protein: CASSPSPPNTEAFF
J gene: TRBJ2-3; D gene: NA; V gene: TRBV29-1; clone size: once; CDR3 DNA: TGCAGCGTTGAAGCGACCCCCGGACTCAGCACAGATACGCAGTATTTT; CDR3 protein: CSVEATPGLSTDTQYF
J gene: TRBJ2-7; D gene: TRBD2; V gene: TRBV11-2; clone size: once; CDR3 DNA: TGTGCCAGCAGCTTAAGAGCTAGCGGAGCTTATCCCCGCTCCTACGAGCAGTACTTC; CDR3 protein: CASSLRASGAYPRSYEQYF
J gene: TRBJ2-5; D gene: NA; V gene: TRBV7-7; clone size: NA; CDR3 DNA: TGTGCCAGCAGCCCCACAGGGTCCGGAGAGACCCAGTACTTC; CDR3 protein: CASSPTGSGETQYF
J gene: TRBJ2-7; D gene: NA; V gene: TRBV7-2; clone size: NA; CDR3 DNA: TGTGCCAGCAGCCGTTCCTACGAGCAGTACTTC; CDR3 protein: CASSRSYEQYF
J gene: TRBJ1-2; D gene: NA; V gene: TRBV27; clone size: NA; CDR3 DNA: TGTGCCAGCGGAAGCGTTCTCTCTTCAGGCTACACCTTC; CDR3 protein: CASGSVLSSGYTF
J gene: TRBJ1-1; D gene: TRBD1; V gene: TRBV11-2; clone size: NA; CDR3 DNA: TGTGCCAGCAGCTGGACAGGGGACACTGAAGCTTTCTTT; CDR3 protein: CASSWTGDTEAFF
J gene: TRBJ2-1; D gene: NA; V gene: TRBV6-1; clone size: NA; CDR3 DNA: TGTGCCAGCAGGGAAGCGCAGGGGGGACGGATAAATGAGCAGTTCTTC; CDR3 protein: CASREAQGGRINEQFF
J gene: TRBJ2-7; D gene: NA; V gene: TRBV27; clone size: NA; CDR3 DNA: TGTGCCAGCAGTTTGATGCCCCGCGACGAGCAGTACTTC; CDR3 protein: CASSLMPRDEQYF
J gene: TRBJ1-2; D gene: TRBD1; V gene: TRBV5-1; clone size: NA; CDR3 DNA: TGCGCCAGCACTACCGCCCCGGGACAGGGGCCGATCTATGGCTACACCTTC; CDR3 protein: CASTTAPGQGPIYGYTF
J gene: TRBJ2-7; D gene: NA; V gene: TRBV11-3; clone size: NA; CDR3 DNA: TGTGCCAGCAGCGCAGCGCTCCTTAACGAGCAGTACTTC; CDR3 protein: CASSAALLNEQYF
J gene: TRBJ1-2; D gene: TRBD1; V gene: TRBV7-3; clone size: NA; CDR3 DNA: TGCGAAGGGGGACAGGGGAGAGGTAACTATGGCTACACCTTC; CDR3 protein: CEGGQGRGNYGYTF
J gene: TRBJ2-1; D gene: TRBD1; V gene: TRBV5-1; clone size: few; CDR3 DNA: TGCGCCAGCAGCGGGACAGGGCTTTCCGACAATGAGCAGTTCTTC; CDR3 protein: CASSGTGLSDNEQFF
J gene: TRBJ2-7; D gene: TRBD2; V gene: TRBV2; clone size: NA; CDR3 DNA: TGTGCCAGCAGTGAAATTTTAGCGGGAGCAAGCGAGCAGTACTTC; CDR3 protein: CASSEILAGASEQYF
J gene: TRBJ2-3; D gene: TRBD2; V gene: TRBV10-1; clone size: NA; CDR3 DNA: TGCGCCAGCAGTGAGTCGGGACTACTTAACACAGATACGCAGTATTTT; CDR3 protein: CASSESGLLNTDTQYF
J gene: TRBJ2-7; D gene: NA; V gene: TRBV27; clone size: NA; CDR3 DNA: TGTGCCAGCAGCCCAAGAGGTCGAGACGGGAGTCCGGGGGAGCAGTACTTC; CDR3 protein: CASSPRGRDGSPGEQYF